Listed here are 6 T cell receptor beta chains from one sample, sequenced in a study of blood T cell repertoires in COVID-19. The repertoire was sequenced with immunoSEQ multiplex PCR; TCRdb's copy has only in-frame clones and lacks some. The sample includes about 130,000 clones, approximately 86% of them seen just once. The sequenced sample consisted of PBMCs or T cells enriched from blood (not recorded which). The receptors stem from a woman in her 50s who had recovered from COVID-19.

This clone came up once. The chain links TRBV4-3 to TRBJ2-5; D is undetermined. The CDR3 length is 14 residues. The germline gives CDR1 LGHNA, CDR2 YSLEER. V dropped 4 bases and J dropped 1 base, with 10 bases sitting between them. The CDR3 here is CASSPQVVQETQYF. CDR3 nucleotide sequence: TGCGCCAGCAGCCCCCAGGTAGTCCAAGAGACCCAGTACTTC.

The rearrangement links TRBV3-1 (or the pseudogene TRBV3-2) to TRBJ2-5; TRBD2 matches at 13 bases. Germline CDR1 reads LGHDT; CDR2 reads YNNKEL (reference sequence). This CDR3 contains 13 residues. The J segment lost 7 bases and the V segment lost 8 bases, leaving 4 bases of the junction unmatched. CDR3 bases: TGTGCCAGCGGGACTAGCGGGGCGGGGACCCAGTACTTC. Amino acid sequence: CASGTSGAGTQYF.

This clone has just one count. The CDR3 protein is CASSVEEAGRYEQYF. The CDR3 DNA follows: TGTGCCAGCAGCGTAGAAGAGGCGGGGAGGTACGAGCAGTACTTC. The chain couples TRBV9 to TRBJ2-7, with D maybe TRBD2 (6 bases). The CDR3 is 15 amino acids. Germline lookup yields CDR1 SGDLS and CDR2 YYNGEE. With 0 bases removed from V and 4 bases from J, the gap between germline ends came to 14 bases.

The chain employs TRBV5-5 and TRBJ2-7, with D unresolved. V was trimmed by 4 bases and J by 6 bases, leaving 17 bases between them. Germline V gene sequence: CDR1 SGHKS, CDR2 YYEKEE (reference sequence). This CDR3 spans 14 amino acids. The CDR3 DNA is TGTGCCAGCAGCACGTTACAGAGTCCCCGCGAGCAGTACTTC. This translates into CASSTLQSPREQYF.

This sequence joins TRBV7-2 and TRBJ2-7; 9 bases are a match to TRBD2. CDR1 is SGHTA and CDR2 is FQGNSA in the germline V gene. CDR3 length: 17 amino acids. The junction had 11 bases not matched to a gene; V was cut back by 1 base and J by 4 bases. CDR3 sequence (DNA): TGTGCCAGCAGCTTAGGGAGCGCGGGGGGGCAGAGGTACGAGCAGTACTTC. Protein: CASSLGSAGGQRYEQYF.

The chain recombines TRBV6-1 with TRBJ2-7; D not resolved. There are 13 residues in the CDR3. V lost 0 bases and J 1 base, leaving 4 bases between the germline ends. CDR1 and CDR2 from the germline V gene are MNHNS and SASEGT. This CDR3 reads CASSEAGSYEQYF. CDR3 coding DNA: TGTGCCAGCAGTGAAGCCGGTTCCTACGAGCAGTACTTC.